The 12 T cell receptor beta chains reported below all come from one sample, sequenced in a study of blood T cell repertoires in COVID-19. The protocol was immunoSEQ multiplex PCR, while the TCRdb copy is restricted to in-frame clones and leaves out a portion. The sample comprises roughly 340,000 clones, 87% of which are singletons, and more than 5% rests with the top ten. The sample comprised peripheral blood. All receptors come from a woman in her 50s with COVID-19, enrolled during active disease.

The chain joins TRBV24-1 to TRBJ2-5, with D possibly TRBD2 on 5 matching bases. This CDR3 spans 14 amino acids. Germline CDR1 and CDR2: KGHDR and SFDVKD. The V gene lost 4 bases and the J gene lost 1 base, with 9 bases spanning the gap. Here the CDR3 DNA reads TGTGCCACCAGTGAATCCGGGATCCAAGAGACCCAGTACTTC. It is translated as CATSESGIQETQYF.

This clone was observed a handful of times. The rearrangement joins TRBV7-3 to TRBJ2-2; 12 nucleotides match TRBD2. Germline CDR1 is SGHTA and CDR2 is FQGTGA. V dropped 1 base and J dropped 3; count of bases not matched to a gene: 9. This CDR3 is 19 amino acids long. Here the CDR3 reads CASSLRGTSGLGDTGELFF. The CDR3 nucleotides read TGTGCCAGCAGCTTAAGAGGGACTAGCGGGCTGGGGGACACCGGGGAGCTGTTTTTT.

This sequence joins TRBV6-2 or TRBV6-3 and TRBJ2-2, with TRBD1 matching over 7 bases. This CDR3 is 17 amino acids long. Losses at the gene ends were 0 bases for V and 2 bases for J; bases not matched to a gene: 6. CDR1 and CDR2 (germline): MNHEY, SVGEGT. The CDR3 here is CASSYSLGQPNTGELFF. DNA for the CDR3: TGTGCCAGCAGTTACTCGTTGGGACAGCCAAACACCGGGGAGCTGTTTTTT.

The V call is TRBV25-1, the J call TRBJ2-1; 7 bases line up with TRBD1. The CDR3 contains 17 residues. V lost 2 bases to trimming and J lost 3 bases; unmatched junction nucleotides: 10. The germline V gene has CDR1 MGHDK and CDR2 SYGVNS. CDR3 nucleotides: TGTGCCAGCAGTGAACTAGAAGGAACAGGGGACTACAATGAGCAGTTCTTC. Its protein is CASSELEGTGDYNEQFF.

CDR3 amino acids: CASGSHGLAGTYEQYF. DNA of the CDR3: TGCGCCAGCGGCTCACATGGACTAGCGGGGACCTACGAGCAGTACTTC. This chain connects TRBV10-1 to TRBJ2-7; TRBD2 matches at 12 bases. Looked up from germline, CDR1 is WNHNN and CDR2 is SYGVQD (reference sequence). The CDR3 runs 16 residues. J lost 2 bases, V lost 8 bases, and 10 bases had no gene match.

The CDR3 loop reads CASSKPGGSSYEQYF. CDR3 nucleotides: TGTGCCAGCAGTAAACCCGGCGGCAGCTCCTACGAGCAGTACTTC. The chain uses TRBV25-1 and TRBJ2-7; D uncertain. This CDR3 contains 15 residues. The germline V gene encodes CDR1 MGHDK and CDR2 SYGVNS. V dropped 5 bases and J dropped 0 bases, with 14 bases sitting between them.

The chain couples TRBV19 to TRBJ1-5; 9 bases map to TRBD1. This CDR3 has 17 amino acids. J lost 3 bases, V lost 1 base, and 7 bases had no gene match. Germline V gene lookup returns CDR1 LNHDA and CDR2 SQIVND (reference sequence). The CDR3 coding sequence is TGTGCCAGTAGTATAGCTTGGGGGACAGGGAACAATCAGCCCCAGCATTTT. It translates to CASSIAWGTGNNQPQHF.

The J gene is TRBJ2-7, the V gene TRBV18, with TRBD1 as a possible D gene (5 bases). CDR3 length equals 14 residues. The V gene's germline CDR1 is KGHSH and CDR2 LQKENI. Trimming stripped 5 bases from V and 0 bases from J, with 11 bases between. CDR3: CASSGQGSSYEQYF. The CDR3 DNA is TGTGCCAGCTCAGGGCAGGGCAGCTCCTACGAGCAGTACTTC.

The rearrangement joins TRBV2 to TRBJ2-1; D is possibly TRBD2 (5 bases). The CDR3 spans 14 residues. V lost 5 bases and J 3 bases, leaving 11 bases between the germline ends. Per the germline V gene, CDR1 is SNHLY and CDR2 is FYNNEI. The CDR3 nucleotides read TGTGCCAGCAGTCCTTCTGGGAGCTACAATGAGCAGTTCTTC. This encodes CASSPSGSYNEQFF.

J is TRBJ2-1 and V is TRBV7-8; D gene unclear. The CDR3 consists of 14 residues. The germline V and J ends were trimmed by 7 bases and 1 base, with 11 bases remaining between them. In germline, CDR1 is SGHVS, CDR2 FQNEAQ. The CDR3 reads CASNSYGSYNEQFF. CDR3 nucleotides: TGTGCCAGCAACAGCTACGGTTCCTACAATGAGCAGTTCTTC.

This clone was seen only once. The V gene is TRBV5-6, the J gene TRBJ2-3, with TRBD2 identical over 7 bases. From germline, CDR1 is SGHDT and CDR2 YYEEEE. This CDR3 has 16 residues. Losses at the gene ends were 2 bases for V and 3 bases for J; bases not matched to a gene: 9. The CDR3, as DNA: TGTGCCAGCAGCTTACTTGGCGGCGGGAGTACAGATACGCAGTATTTT. Protein: CASSLLGGGSTDTQYF. The variable domain in full, completed from reference TRBV5-6 and TRBJ2-3, reads DAGVTQSPTHLIKTRGQQVTLRCSPKSGHDTVSWYQQALGQGPQFIFQYYEEEERQRGNFPDRFSGHQFPNYSSELNVNALLLGDSALYLCASSLLGGGSTDTQYFGPGTRLTVL.

This clone has only one observation. The chain recombines TRBV3-1 (or the pseudogene TRBV3-2) with TRBJ2-6; the match to TRBD1 covers 8 bases. Germline values: CDR1 LGHDT, CDR2 YNNKEL (reference sequence). V shed 3 bases, J shed 1 base, and the junction held 8 bases outside the gene matches. The CDR3 consists of 18 residues. This chain's CDR3 is CASSQGRGQASGANVLTF. The CDR3 DNA reads as TGTGCCAGCAGCCAGGGACGGGGACAGGCGTCTGGGGCCAACGTCCTGACTTTC.